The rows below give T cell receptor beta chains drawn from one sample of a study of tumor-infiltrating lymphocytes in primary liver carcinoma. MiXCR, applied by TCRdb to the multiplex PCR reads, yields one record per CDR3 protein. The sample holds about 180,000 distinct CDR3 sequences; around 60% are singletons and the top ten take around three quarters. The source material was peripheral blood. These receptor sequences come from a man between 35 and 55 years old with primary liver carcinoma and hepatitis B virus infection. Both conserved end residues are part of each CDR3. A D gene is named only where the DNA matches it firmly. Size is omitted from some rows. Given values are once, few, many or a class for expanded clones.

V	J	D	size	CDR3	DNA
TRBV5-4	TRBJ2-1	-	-	CASSLWDGIAQFF	TGTGCCAGCAGCTTATGGGACGGCATAGCGCAGTTCTTC
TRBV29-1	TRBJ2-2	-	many	CSVGGDGELFF	TGCAGCGTCGGTGGGGACGGGGAGCTGTTTTTT
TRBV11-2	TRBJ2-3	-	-	CDSSFSLADETDTQYF	TGTGACAGCAGCTTCAGTTTAGCGGATGAAACAGATACGCAGTATTTT
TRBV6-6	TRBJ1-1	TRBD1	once	CASNLQGLNTEAFF	TGTGCCAGCAACCTACAGGGGTTGAACACTGAAGCTTTCTTT
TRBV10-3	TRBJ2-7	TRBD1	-	CPISFSQGAQGYEQYF	TGTCCCATCAGTTTTTCACAGGGGGCGCAAGGCTACGAGCAGTACTTC
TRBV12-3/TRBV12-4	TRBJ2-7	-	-	CASSSQFYEQYF	TGTGCCAGCAGTTCGCAGTTCTACGAGCAGTACTTC
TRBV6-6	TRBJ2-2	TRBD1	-	CASSYQGATAGELFF	TGTGCCAGCAGTTACCAGGGGGCCACCGCCGGGGAGCTGTTTTTT
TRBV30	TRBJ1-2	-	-	CAWSAWTVYGYTF	TGTGCCTGGAGTGCGTGGACAGTATATGGCTACACCTTC
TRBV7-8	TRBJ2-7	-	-	CASSLTRDSYGQHF	TGTGCCAGCAGCCTCACCCGGGACTCCTACGGGCAGCACTTC
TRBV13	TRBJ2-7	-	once	CACNLGGAYEQYF	TGTGCCTGCAACTTAGGCGGGGCCTACGAGCAGTACTTC
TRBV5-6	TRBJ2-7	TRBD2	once	CASRLPPGGYSYEQYF	TGTGCCAGCAGACTTCCCCCGGGAGGGTACTCCTACGAGCAGTATTTC
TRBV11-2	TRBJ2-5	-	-	CASSYGFGEETQYF	TGTGCCAGCAGCTATGGGTTTGGTGAAGAGACCCAGTACTTC
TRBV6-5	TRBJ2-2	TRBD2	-	CASSYPGLDRGGELFF	TGTGCCAGCAGTTACCCTGGACTAGATCGGGGCGGGGAGCTGTTTTTT
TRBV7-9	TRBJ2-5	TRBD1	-	CASSVGTGQETQYF	TGTGCCAGTAGCGTCGGGACAGGGCAAGAGACCCAGTACTTC
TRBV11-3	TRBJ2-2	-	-	CASSLSGGASGEQFF	TGTGCCAGCAGCTTATCAGGGGGGGCGAGCGGGGAGCAGTTTTTT
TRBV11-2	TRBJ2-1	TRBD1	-	CASSFPGDREQFF	TGTGCCAGCAGCTTTCCAGGGGACAGGGAGCAGTTCTTC
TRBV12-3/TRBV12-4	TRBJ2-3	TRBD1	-	CASSPSPGQGPGTQYF	TGTGCCAGCAGCCCCTCACCGGGACAGGGGCCAGGTACGCAGTATTTT
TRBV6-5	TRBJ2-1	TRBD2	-	CTSRPASGGVNEQFF	TGTACCAGCAGGCCGGCTAGCGGGGGTGTAAATGAGCAGTTCTTC
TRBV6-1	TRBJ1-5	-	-	CASNREGQPQHF	TGTGCCAGCAATAGGGAAGGACAGCCCCAGCATTTT
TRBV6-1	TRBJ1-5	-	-	CASSEGWVGLSNQPQHF	TGTGCCAGCAGTGAAGGGTGGGTAGGGTTAAGCAATCAGCCCCAGCATTTT
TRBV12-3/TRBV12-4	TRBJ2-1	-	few	CASSSDREGNEQFF	TGTGCCAGCAGTTCCGACAGGGAGGGCAATGAGCAGTTCTTC
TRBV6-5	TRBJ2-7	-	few	CASSPPGAYEQYF	TGTGCCAGCAGCCCCCCAGGGGCCTACGAGCAGTACTTC
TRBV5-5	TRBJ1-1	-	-	CASSLGWSTEAFF	TGTGCCAGCAGCTTGGGGTGGTCCACTGAAGCTTTCTTT
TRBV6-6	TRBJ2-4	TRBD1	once	CASSYPRDRPGAKNIQYF	TGTGCCAGCAGTTACCCTCGGGACAGGCCGGGGGCCAAAAACATTCAGTACTTC
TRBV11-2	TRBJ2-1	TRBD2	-	CASSLKILAGGSNVQFF	TGTGCCAGCAGCTTAAAAATACTAGCGGGAGGGTCCAATGTGCAGTTCTTC
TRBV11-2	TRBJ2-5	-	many	CASSSLGSQWTQYF	TGTGCCAGCAGCTCCCTGGGCAGTCAATGGACCCAGTACTTC
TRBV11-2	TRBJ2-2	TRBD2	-	CASGSRAGVTGEMFF	TGTGCCAGCGGCTCTAGGGCGGGAGTTACCGGGGAGATGTTTTTT
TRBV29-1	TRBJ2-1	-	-	CSVEGGPGEQFF	TGCAGTGTCGAAGGTGGACCAGGTGAGCAGTTCTTC
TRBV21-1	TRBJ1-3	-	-	CASSKGATSGNTIYF	TGTGCCAGCAGCAAAGGAGCTACCTCTGGAAACACCATATATTTT
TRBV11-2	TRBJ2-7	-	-	CANSLIGRGDEQYF	TGTGCCAACAGCTTAATCGGCAGGGGCGACGAGCAGTACTTC
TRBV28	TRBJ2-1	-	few	CASSLSAGNEQFF	TGTGCCAGCAGTTTATCCGCGGGTAATGAGCAGTTCTTC
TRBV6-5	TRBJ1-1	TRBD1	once	CASSFGTGGPNTEAFF	TGTGCCAGCAGTTTTGGGACAGGGGGACCGAACACTGAAGCTTTCTTT
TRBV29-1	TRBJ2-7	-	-	CSVVWAIGTYEQYF	TGCAGCGTTGTGTGGGCGATAGGTACCTACGAGCAGTACTTC
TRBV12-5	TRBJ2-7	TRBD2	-	CASGLAGAEQYF	TGTGCTAGTGGTTTAGCGGGAGCCGAGCAGTACTTC
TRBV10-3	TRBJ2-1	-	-	CAISELLNERFF	TGTGCCATCAGTGAGCTGCTCAATGAGCGGTTCTTC
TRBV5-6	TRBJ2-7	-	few	CASSFRDIPYEQYF	TGTGCCAGCAGCTTCCGGGACATACCCTACGAGCAGTACTTC
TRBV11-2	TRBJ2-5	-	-	CANSFQIDRETQYF	TGTGCCAACAGTTTTCAAATCGACAGGGAGACCCAGTACTTC
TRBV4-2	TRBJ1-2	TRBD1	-	CASSLYRTGGYGYTF	TGTGCCAGCAGCCTATATAGGACAGGGGGCTATGGCTACACCTTC
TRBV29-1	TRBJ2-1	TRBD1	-	CSVESPWTGYNEQFF	TGCAGCGTTGAATCCCCCTGGACAGGGTACAATGAGCAGTTCTTC
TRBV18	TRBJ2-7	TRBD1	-	CASSLPDRAREQYF	TGTGCCAGTTCACTGCCGGACAGGGCGAGGGAGCAGTACTTC
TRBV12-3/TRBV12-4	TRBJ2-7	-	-	CASSLAAASEQYF	TGTGCCAGCAGTTTAGCGGCGGCGTCCGAGCAGTACTTC
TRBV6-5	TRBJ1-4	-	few	CASSTDRTNEKLFF	TGTGCCAGCAGCACAGATAGAACTAATGAAAAACTGTTTTTT
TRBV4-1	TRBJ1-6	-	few	CASSQDLPGGSTSPLHF	TGCGCCAGCAGCCAAGATCTTCCCGGGGGATCAACTTCACCCCTCCACTTT
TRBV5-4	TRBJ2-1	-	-	CASSPGAASYNEQFF	TGTGCCAGCAGCCCCGGAGCCGCGTCCTACAATGAGCAGTTCTTC
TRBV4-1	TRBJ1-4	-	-	CASSQGGWNEKLFF	TGCGCCAGCAGCCAAGGGGGCTGGAATGAAAAACTGTTTTTT
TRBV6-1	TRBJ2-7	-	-	CASSSQGIGYEQYF	TGTGCCAGCTCCTCGCAGGGGATAGGGTACGAGCAGTACTTC
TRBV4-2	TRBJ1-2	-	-	CASSQGTGGYTF	TGTGCCAGCAGCCAAGGGACGGGTGGCTACACCTTC
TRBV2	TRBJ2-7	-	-	CASSERNSYEQYF	TGTGCCAGCTCGGAGCGGAACTCCTACGAGCAGTACTTC
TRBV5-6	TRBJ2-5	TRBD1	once	CASSPPGQGLVETQYF	TGTGCCAGCAGCCCACCGGGACAGGGGTTAGTGGAGACCCAGTACTTC
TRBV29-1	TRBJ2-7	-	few	CSGSMDSYEQYF	TGCAGCGGTTCCATGGACAGCTACGAGCAGTACTTC
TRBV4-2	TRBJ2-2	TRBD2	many	CASSRVMGRDTGELFF	TGTGCCAGCAGCCGAGTTATGGGGAGGGACACCGGGGAGCTGTTTTTT
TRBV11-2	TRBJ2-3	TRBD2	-	CASSSRTSGIDTQYF	TGTGCCAGCAGCTCCCGGACTAGTGGGATTGATACGCAGTATTTT
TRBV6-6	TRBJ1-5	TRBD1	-	CASSYSGTGGFQPQHF	TGTGCCAGCAGTTACTCTGGGACAGGGGGCTTTCAGCCCCAGCATTTT
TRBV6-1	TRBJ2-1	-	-	CASSEASGTYNEQFF	TGTGCCAGCAGTGAAGCCTCGGGAACCTACAATGAGCAGTTCTTC
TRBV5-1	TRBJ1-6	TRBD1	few	CASSSQGRDSPLHF	TGCGCCAGCAGCTCACAGGGGAGAGATTCACCCCTCCACTTT
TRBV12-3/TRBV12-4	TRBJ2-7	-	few	CASSLEGAGWAYEQYF	TGTGCCAGCAGTTTAGAGGGGGCGGGATGGGCCTACGAGCAGTACTTC
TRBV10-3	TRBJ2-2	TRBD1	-	CAISFNRGSPGELFF	TGTGCCATCAGTTTTAACAGGGGTAGCCCCGGGGAGCTGTTTTTT
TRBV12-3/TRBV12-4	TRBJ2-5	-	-	CASSIRGEETQYF	TGTGCCAGCAGTATAAGGGGGGAAGAGACCCAGTACTTC
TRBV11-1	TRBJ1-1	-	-	CGSSLQTTENAEAFF	TGTGGCAGCAGCCTTCAGACAACAGAGAACGCTGAAGCTTTCTTT
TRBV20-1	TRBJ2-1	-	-	CSADTPSSSSYNEQFF	TGCAGTGCCGACACTCCCTCTTCCAGCTCCTACAATGAGCAGTTCTTC